Included here is one T cell receptor (beta chain) sequence, with context. This sample stems from a study of technical replicates of blood from four donors. Sequencing used immunoSEQ multiplex PCR; TCRdb keeps in-frame clones, though not all of them. Of about 75,000 clones listed, 95% to 97% are singletons. Trimming at V came to 1 base and at J to 5 bases, leaving 4 bases not matched to a gene. CDR3 length: 14 amino acids. CDR1 is LGHNA and CDR2 is YSLEER in the germline V gene. The TCR sequence derives from a human donor in good health. Sequencing was performed on T cells isolated from PBMCs. The chain combines TRBV4-3 with TRBJ2-5, with TRBD1 identical over 7 bases. The CDR3, as DNA: TGCGCCAGCAGCCAAGGACAGGGTTCGGAGACCCAGTACTTC. It specifies CASSQGQGSETQYF.